This is a list of T cell receptor beta chains from one sample in a study of T-cell memory formation after mild COVID-19. TCRdb used MiXCR to reprocess the 5' RACE reads, holding one entry per CDR3 protein. The table lists about 340,000 distinct CDR3 sequences, over 13% of them singletons, with 22% in the top ten. The source material was PBMCs or a T cell subset sorted from them (not recorded which). The receptors shown here come from a man in his late teens or twenties who had mild COVID-19 (a few samples of this study predate the infection). Cell type and time point are not known. CDR3s leave out the opening cysteine and the closing phenylalanine or tryptophan.

>TRBJ2-1|TRBV14
ASSQDLFSSYNEQF
>TRBJ2-2|TRBV6-6
ASSPWAVQFGELF
>TRBJ1-6|TRBV7-2
ASSLGTGGSPLH
>TRBJ1-2|TRBV5-1
ASSLQGVDGYGYT
>TRBJ1-2|TRBV28
ASSLNSHGYT
>TRBJ1-5|TRBV7-9
ASSLDRQDQPQH
>TRBJ2-2|TRBV7-9
ASSLGQLSTGELF
>TRBJ1-6|TRBV6-5
ASSPGSVVGTRVSPLH
>TRBJ1-2|TRBV4-3
ASSQDLGAGGYT
>TRBJ2-3|TRBV7-2
ASSLWPTLQY
>TRBJ2-3|TRBV12-3/TRBV12-4
ASSSSGGSDTQY
>TRBJ2-2|TRBV29-1
SGLRVTGELF
>TRBJ2-1|TRBV7-9
ASSRIHSQGDEQF
>TRBJ1-5|TRBV5-6
ASSYRGFAQPQH
>TRBJ2-1|TRBV14
ASSRSGGVDNEQF
>TRBJ1-1|TRBV5-1
ASSSAMTGVNTEAF
>TRBJ1-6|TRBV6-5
ASSFRPNSPLH
>TRBJ2-3|TRBV7-2
ASSYPPWTSGFTDTQY
>TRBJ2-1|TRBV4-1
ASSQVQGEQF
>TRBJ2-7|TRBV5-1
ASSRRDRAHEQY
>TRBJ2-4|TRBV7-2
ASSYPPLVPQY
>TRBJ1-2|TRBV3-1
ASSQDTSGRGYT
>TRBJ1-1|TRBV5-1
ASSTWGDTEAF
>TRBJ1-1|TRBV5-1
ASSLVRGGVAF
>TRBJ2-5|TRBV7-8
ASSLAWTEETQY
>TRBJ2-3|TRBV10-3
AISQTGGQGDTQY
>TRBJ1-6|TRBV7-9
ASSSDLSSYNSPLH
>TRBJ2-1|TRBV12-3/TRBV12-4
ATGGGWNEQF
>TRBJ1-1|TRBV4-3
ASSQDIAGSGFTEAF
>TRBJ1-1|TRBV5-1
ASSSAGITEAF
>TRBJ2-5|TRBV5-1
ASSFTGLEAETQY
>TRBJ2-5|TRBV5-6
ASSLVSRGETQY
>TRBJ2-5|TRBV4-1
ASSQYLGGKETQY
>TRBJ2-5|TRBV4-3
ASSQDLRGRETQY
>TRBJ1-5|TRBV3-1
ASSLATAQPQH
>TRBJ1-5|TRBV6-1
ASSVTDQPQH
>TRBJ2-2|TRBV4-3
ASSQGPGQMNTGELF
>TRBJ1-3|TRBV5-1
ASSLASGPAGNTIY
>TRBJ2-1|TRBV5-1
ASSLTGLRTYNEQF
>TRBJ1-1|TRBV5-1
ASSFLMNTEAF
>TRBJ1-4|TRBV14
ASSQEFQAANEKLF
>TRBJ2-1|TRBV7-2
ASSLPGQGRNEQF